This note documents a single T cell receptor (beta chain) sequence. Trimming stripped 5 bases from V and 2 bases from J, with 16 bases between. Germline CDR1 MDHEN, CDR2 SYDVKM. The length of the CDR3 is 16 residues. These data originate in a study of response to subunit inactivated influenza vaccine. TCRdb called the RT-PCR reads again in MiXCR, with one record for every CDR3 protein. The data contain around 580,000 distinct CDR3 sequences, approximately 15% of them seen just once; the ten biggest clones take up over 8.5%. V and J are TRBV28 and TRBJ2-4, with D possibly matching TRBD2 (6 bases). The source of this sequence is a man aged 45-65 years who received an inactivated influenza vaccine. This specimen consisted of PBMCs from blood, obtained 12 days after vaccination. CDR3 sequence: CASSTAGRDTKNIQYF. The CDR3 coding sequence is TGTGCCAGCAGTACAGCGGGCCGAGATACCAAAAACATTCAGTACTTC.